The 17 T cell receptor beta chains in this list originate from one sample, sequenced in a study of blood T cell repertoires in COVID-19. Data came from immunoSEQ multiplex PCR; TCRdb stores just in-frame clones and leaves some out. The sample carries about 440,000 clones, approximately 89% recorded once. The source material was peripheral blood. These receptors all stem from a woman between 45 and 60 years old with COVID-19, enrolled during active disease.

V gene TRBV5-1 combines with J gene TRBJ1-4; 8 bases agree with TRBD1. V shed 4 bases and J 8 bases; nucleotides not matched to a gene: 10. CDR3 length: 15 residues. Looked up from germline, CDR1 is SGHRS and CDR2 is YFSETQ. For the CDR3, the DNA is TGCGCCAGCAGCCAATCCGGACAGGGAAACGAAAAACTGTTTTTT. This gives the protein CASSQSGQGNEKLFF.

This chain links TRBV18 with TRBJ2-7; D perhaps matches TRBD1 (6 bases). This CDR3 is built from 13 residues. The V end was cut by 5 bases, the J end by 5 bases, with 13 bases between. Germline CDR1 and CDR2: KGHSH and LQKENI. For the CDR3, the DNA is TGTGCCAGCTCAATTACTGGGACAAACGAGCAGTACTTC. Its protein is CASSITGTNEQYF.

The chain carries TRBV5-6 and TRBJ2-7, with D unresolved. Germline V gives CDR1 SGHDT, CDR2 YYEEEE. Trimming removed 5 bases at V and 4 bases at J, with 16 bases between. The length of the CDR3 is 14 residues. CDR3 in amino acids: CASSKTPSLYEQYF. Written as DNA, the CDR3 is TGTGCCAGCAGTAAGACACCATCCCTATACGAGCAGTACTTC. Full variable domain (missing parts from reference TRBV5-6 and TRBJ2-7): DAGVTQSPTHLIKTRGQQVTLRCSPKSGHDTVSWYQQALGQGPQFIFQYYEEEERQRGNFPDRFSGHQFPNYSSELNVNALLLGDSALYLCASSKTPSLYEQYFGPGTRLTVT.

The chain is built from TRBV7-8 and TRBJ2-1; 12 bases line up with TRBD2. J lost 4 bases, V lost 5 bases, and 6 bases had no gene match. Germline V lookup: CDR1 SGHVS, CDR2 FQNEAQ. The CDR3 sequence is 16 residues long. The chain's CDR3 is CASSASGGARYNEQFF. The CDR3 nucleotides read TGTGCCAGCAGCGCTAGCGGGGGGGCCCGATACAATGAGCAGTTCTTC.

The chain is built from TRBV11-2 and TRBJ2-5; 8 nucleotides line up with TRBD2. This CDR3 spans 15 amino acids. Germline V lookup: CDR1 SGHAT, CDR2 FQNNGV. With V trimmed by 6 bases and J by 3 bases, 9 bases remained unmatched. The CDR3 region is CASSREGGPEETQYF. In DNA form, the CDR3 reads TGTGCCAGCAGTCGGGAGGGGGGGCCAGAAGAGACCCAGTACTTC. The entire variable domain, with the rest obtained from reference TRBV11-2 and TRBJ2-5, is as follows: EAGVAQSPRYKIIEKRQSVAFWCNPISGHATLYWYQQILGQGPKLLIQFQNNGVVDDSQLPKDRFSAERLKGVDSTLKIQPAKLEDSAVYLCASSREGGPEETQYFGPGTRLLVL.

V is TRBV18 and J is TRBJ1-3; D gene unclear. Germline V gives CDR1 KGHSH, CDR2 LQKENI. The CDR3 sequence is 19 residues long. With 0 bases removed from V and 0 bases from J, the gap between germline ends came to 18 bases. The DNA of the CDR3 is TGTGCCAGCTCACCACCCCTACGAGGCCTAATTTCCTCTGGAAACACCATATATTTT. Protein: CASSPPLRGLISSGNTIYF.

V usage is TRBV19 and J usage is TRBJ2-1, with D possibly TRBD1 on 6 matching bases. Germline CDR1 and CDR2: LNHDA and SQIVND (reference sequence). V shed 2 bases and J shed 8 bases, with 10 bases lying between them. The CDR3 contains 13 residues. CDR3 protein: CASSIMSGDEQFF. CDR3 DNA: TGTGCCAGTAGTATAATGTCAGGGGATGAGCAGTTCTTC.

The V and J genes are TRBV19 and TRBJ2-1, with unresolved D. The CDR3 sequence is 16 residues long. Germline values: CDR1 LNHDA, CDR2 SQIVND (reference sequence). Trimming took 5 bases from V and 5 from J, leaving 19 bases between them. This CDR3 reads CASSPDRTASNNEQFF. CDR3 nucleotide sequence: TGTGCCAGTAGTCCCGATAGAACAGCCAGCAACAATGAGCAGTTCTTC.

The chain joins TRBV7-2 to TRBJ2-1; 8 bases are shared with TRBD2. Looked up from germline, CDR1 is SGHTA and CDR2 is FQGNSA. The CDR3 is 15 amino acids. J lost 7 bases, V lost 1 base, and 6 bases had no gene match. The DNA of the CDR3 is TGTGCCAGCAGCTTAGATTCGCGGGGGGCTAATGAGCAGTTCTTC. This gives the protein CASSLDSRGANEQFF.

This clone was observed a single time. The DNA of the CDR3 is TGTGCCAGCAGCGAACGCGAGGAGGGGGCTTTTGGCTACACCTTC. It encodes CASSEREEGAFGYTF. The chain couples TRBV6-6 to TRBJ1-2, with 7 positions matching TRBD1. CDR1 is MNHNY and CDR2 is SVGAGI in the germline V gene (reference sequence). V was pared by 6 bases and J by 7 bases, with 14 bases of the junction left unmatched. The CDR3 covers 15 residues.

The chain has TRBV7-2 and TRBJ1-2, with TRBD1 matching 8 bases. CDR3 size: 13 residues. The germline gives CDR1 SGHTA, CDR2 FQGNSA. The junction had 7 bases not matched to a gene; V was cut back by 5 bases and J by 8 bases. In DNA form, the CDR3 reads TGTGCCAGCAGCGCCGCAGGGGGCTGGGGCTACACCTTC. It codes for CASSAAGGWGYTF.

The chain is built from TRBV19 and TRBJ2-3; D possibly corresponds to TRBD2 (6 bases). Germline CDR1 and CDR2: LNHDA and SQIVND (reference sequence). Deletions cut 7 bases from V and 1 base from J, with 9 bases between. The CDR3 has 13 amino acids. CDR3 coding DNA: TGTGCCAGTACCCCGGGAGGCACAGATACGCAGTATTTT. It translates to CASTPGGTDTQYF.

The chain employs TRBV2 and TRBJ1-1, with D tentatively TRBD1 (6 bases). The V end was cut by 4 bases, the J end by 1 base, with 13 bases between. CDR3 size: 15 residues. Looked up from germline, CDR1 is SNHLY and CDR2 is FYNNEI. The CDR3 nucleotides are TGTGCCAGCAGTGTGGACAGTATAAGGAACACTGAAGCTTTCTTT. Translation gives CASSVDSIRNTEAFF.

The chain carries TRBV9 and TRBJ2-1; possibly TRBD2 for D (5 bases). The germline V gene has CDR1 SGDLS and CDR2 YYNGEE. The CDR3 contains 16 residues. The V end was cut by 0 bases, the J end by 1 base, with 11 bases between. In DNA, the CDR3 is TGTGCCAGCAGCGTAGCGATGGGGAGTTCCTACAATGAGCAGTTCTTC. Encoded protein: CASSVAMGSSYNEQFF.

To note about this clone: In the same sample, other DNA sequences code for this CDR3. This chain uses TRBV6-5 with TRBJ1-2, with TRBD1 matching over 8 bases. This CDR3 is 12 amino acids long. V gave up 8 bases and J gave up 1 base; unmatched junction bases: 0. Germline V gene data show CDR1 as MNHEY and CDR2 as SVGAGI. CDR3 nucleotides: TGTGCCAGCGGACAGGGTAACTATGGCTACACCTTC. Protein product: CASGQGNYGYTF.

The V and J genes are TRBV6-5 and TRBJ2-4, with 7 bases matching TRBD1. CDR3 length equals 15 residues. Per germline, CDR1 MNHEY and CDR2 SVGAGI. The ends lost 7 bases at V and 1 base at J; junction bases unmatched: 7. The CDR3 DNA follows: TGTGCCAGCACTACAACAGGGGCGGCCAAAAACATTCAGTACTTC. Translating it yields CASTTTGAAKNIQYF.

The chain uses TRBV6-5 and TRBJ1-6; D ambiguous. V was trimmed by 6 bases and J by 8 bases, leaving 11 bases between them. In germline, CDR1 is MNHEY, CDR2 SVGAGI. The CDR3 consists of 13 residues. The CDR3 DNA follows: TGTGCCAGCAGCTTTACTAGGGATTCACCCCTCCACTTT. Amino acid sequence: CASSFTRDSPLHF.